The entry that follows covers one T cell receptor (beta chain) sequence. This sample is drawn from a study of blood T cells in healthy people across ages. A J-beta primer mix and a sample-barcoded 5' primer were used in a second PCR of roughly 6 to 12 cycles. MiXCR, applied by TCRdb to the 5' RACE reads, yields one record per CDR3 protein. The table lists under 1 million distinct CDR3 sequences, 44% of them singletons, with around 18% in the top ten. The sequencing input was blood. The sequence was collected from a man aged 60 to 69 in good health.

The CDR3 here is CSAHGRQGPNEQYF. The CDR3 nucleotides are TGCAGTGCTCATGGGAGACAGGGGCCAAACGAGCAGTACTTC. This sequence joins TRBV20-1 and TRBJ2-7; 8 bases are shared with TRBD1. The CDR3 loop spans 14 amino acids. Per the germline V gene, CDR1 is DFQATT and CDR2 is SNEGSKA (reference sequence). V was clipped by 5 bases and J by 5 bases; unmatched bases: 11.